This TCR beta chain was recorded in a study of blood T cell repertoires in COVID-19. The overall study: PBMCs, B-cell-depleted T cells, or T cells provided the cDNA or gDNA that made up the material.

In the original workflow: Amplification with reference gene primers provided the estimates of nucleated cell counts. Using immunoSEQ multiplex PCR, the repertoire was profiled, and TCRdb retains in-frame clones only, with some absent. The V and J calls and clone size are taken from that table; D and trimming were inferred from the DNA. The sample consists of under 200,000 clones, approximately 92% of them appearing once. Unmatched junction bases numbered 3, after V lost 1 base and J lost 0 bases. The CDR3 is 16 amino acids. Germline assignment: CDR1 GTSNPN and CDR2 SVGIG (reference sequence). This TCR was recovered from a man aged 50 to 59 with acute or convalescent COVID-19. This chain joins TRBV30 and TRBJ1-3; 10 nucleotides match TRBD1. Sequences were obtained from peripheral blood. CDR3 nucleotides: TGTGCCTGGAGTGGGGGACAGGGGCGCTCTGGAAACACCATATATTTT. Translation: CAWSGGQGRSGNTIYF.